This TCR beta chain emerged from a study of human T cells and chemical hapten exposure. Study-wide results and limits: Expanded TCRs showed more large CDR3 clusters than pre-sensitization or healthy control sets.

Individual cDNA molecules received unique molecular identifiers in the library. TCRdb redid the calling of the RACE reads with MiXCR, one entry per CDR3 protein. The sample records roughly 100,000 distinct CDR3 sequences, around 35% being singletons. CDR3 length: 11 residues. The V gene's germline CDR1 is MNHEY and CDR2 SVGEGT. The ends were cut back, 4 bases at V and 6 bases at J, with 6 bases in the middle. This clonotype was counted between two and nine times. Its antigen is as yet unknown. Time point: patch test 3, about 24 weeks after DPC sensitization. Treatment here: therapeutic diphenylcyclopropenone sensitization with weekly scalp DPC.

This chain joins TRBV6-2 or TRBV6-3 and TRBJ1-2; no clear D gene. The starting material was whole blood, obtained in connection with sensitization to the hapten diphenylcyclopropenone (DPC). The receptor comes from a man aged 35 to 55 with alopecia areata. Some clones in this sample may be carry-over from other donors' samples. The CDR3, as DNA: TGTGCCAGCAGTTGGACCCATGGCTACACCTTC. Its protein product is CASSWTHGYTF.